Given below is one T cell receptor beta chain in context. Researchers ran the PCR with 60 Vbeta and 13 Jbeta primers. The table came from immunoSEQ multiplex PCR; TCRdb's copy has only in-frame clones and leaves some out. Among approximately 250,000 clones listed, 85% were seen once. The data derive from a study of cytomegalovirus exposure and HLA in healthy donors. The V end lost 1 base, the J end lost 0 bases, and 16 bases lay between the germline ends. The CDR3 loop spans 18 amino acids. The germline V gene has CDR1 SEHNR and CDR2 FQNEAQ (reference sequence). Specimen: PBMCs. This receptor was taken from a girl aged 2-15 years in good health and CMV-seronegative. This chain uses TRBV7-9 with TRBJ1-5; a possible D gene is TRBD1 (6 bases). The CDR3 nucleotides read TGTGCCAGCAGCTTAGTGGTCAGGGGATCGCTTAGCAATCAGCCCCAGCATTTT. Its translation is CASSLVVRGSLSNQPQHF.